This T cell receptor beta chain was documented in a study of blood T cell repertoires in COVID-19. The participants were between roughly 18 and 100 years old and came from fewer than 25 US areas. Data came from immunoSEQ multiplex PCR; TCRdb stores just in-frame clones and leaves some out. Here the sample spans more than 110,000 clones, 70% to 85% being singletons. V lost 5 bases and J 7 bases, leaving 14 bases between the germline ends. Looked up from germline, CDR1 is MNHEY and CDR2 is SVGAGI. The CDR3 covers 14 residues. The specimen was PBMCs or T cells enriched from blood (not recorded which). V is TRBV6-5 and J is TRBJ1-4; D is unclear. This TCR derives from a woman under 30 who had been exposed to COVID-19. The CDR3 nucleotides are TGTGCCAGCAGTAAAAGAACTAAGTCTGAAAAACTGTTTTTT. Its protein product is CASSKRTKSEKLFF.